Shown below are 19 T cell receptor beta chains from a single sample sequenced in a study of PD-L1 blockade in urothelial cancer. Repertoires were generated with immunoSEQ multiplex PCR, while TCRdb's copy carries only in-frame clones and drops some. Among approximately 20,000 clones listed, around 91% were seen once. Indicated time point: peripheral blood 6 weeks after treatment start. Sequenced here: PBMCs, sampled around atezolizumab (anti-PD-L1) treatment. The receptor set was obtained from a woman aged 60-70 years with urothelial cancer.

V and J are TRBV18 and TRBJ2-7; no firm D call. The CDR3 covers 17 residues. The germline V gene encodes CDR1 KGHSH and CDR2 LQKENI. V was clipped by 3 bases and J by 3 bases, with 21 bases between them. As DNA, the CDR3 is TGTGCCAGCTCACCGGAGACCCCACGCCAAAAGGACTACGAGCAGTACTTC. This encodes CASSPETPRQKDYEQYF. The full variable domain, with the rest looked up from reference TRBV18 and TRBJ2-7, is NAGVMQNPRHLVRRRGQEARLRCSPMKGHSHVYWYRQLPEEGLKFMVYLQKENIIDESGMPKERFSAEFPKEGPSILRIQQVVRGDSAAYFCASSPETPRQKDYEQYFGPGTRLTVT.

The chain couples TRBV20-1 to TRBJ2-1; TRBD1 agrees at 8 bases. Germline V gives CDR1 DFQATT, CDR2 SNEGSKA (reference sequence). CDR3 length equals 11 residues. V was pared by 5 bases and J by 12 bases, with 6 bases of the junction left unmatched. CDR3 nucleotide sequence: TGCAGTGCTCACCACGGGACAGGGCAGTTCTTC. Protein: CSAHHGTGQFF.

The CDR3 DNA sequence: TGTGCCAGCAGACAGGAGACAGTATATGGCTACACCTTC. Its protein product is CASRQETVYGYTF. The J gene is TRBJ1-2, the V gene TRBV5-6; weak D call: TRBD1 (5 bases). CDR1 and CDR2 (germline): SGHDT, YYEEEE. The CDR3 consists of 13 residues. Trimming left V 5 bases short and J 5 bases short, with 13 bases between.

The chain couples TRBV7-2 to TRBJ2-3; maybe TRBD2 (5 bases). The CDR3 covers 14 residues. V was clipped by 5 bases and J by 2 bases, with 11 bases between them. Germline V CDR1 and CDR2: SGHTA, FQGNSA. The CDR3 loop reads CASSRLSLTDTQYF. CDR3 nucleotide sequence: TGTGCCAGCAGCCGACTATCGCTCACAGATACGCAGTATTTT. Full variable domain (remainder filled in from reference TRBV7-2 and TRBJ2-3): GAGVSQSPSNKVTEKGKDVELRCDPISGHTALYWYRQSLGQGLEFLIYFQGNSAPDKSGLPSDRFSAERTGGSVSTLTIQRTQQEDSAVYLCASSRLSLTDTQYFGPGTRLTVL.

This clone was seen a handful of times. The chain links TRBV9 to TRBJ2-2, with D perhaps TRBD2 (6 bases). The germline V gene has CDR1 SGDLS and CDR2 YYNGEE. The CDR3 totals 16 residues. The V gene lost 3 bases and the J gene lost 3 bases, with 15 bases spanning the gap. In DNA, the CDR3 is TGTGCCAGCAGCGCCTTTATAGGGGAGGACACCGGGGAGCTGTTTTTT. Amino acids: CASSAFIGEDTGELFF.

In nucleotides, the CDR3 is TGTGCCAGCAGCCGGAGAGGGGGGGGGAGGAATTCACCCCTCCACTTT. Protein: CASSRRGGGRNSPLHF. This chain links TRBV5-4 with TRBJ1-6; possible D gene TRBD1, 6 bases. The CDR3 totals 16 residues. V lost 4 bases to trimming and J lost 7 bases, with 18 bases between them. Germline CDR1 SGHNT, CDR2 YYREEE (reference sequence).

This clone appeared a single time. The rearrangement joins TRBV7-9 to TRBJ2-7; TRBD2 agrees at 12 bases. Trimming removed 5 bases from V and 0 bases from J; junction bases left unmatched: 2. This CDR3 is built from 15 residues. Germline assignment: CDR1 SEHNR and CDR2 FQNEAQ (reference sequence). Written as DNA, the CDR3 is TGTGCCAGCAGCCTGACTAGCGGGGGCTCCTACGAGCAGTACTTC. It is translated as CASSLTSGGSYEQYF.

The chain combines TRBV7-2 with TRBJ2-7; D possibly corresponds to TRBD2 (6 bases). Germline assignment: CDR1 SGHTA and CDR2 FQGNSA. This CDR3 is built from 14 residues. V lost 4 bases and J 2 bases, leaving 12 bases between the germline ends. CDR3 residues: CASSSDSGPYEQYF. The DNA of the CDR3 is TGTGCCAGCAGCTCCGATAGCGGCCCCTACGAGCAGTACTTC.

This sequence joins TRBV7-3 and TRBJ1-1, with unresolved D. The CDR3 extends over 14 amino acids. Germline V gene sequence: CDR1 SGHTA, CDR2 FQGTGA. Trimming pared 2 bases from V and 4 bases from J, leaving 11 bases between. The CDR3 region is CASSLLGVGTEAFF. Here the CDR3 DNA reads TGTGCCAGCAGCTTATTGGGAGTGGGCACTGAAGCTTTCTTT.

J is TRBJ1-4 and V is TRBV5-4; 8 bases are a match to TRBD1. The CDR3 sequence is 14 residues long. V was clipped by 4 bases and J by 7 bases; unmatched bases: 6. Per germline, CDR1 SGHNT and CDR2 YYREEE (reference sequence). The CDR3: CASSVRGRGEKLFF. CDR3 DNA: TGTGCCAGCAGCGTCAGGGGGCGCGGTGAAAAACTGTTTTTT.

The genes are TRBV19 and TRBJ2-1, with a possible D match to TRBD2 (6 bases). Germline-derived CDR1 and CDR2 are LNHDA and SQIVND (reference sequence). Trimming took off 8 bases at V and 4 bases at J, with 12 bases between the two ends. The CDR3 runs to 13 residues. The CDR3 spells CASREIGYNEQFF. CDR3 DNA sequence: TGTGCCAGTCGGGAGATAGGTTACAATGAGCAGTTCTTC.

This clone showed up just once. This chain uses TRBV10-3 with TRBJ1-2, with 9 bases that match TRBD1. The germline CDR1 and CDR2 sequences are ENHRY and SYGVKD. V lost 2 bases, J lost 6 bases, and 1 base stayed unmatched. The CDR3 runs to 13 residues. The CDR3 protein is CAISEDRGNGYTF. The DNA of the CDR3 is TGTGCCATCAGTGAGGACAGGGGGAATGGCTACACCTTC.

CDR3 loop: CASTKGAGDNQPQHF. CDR3 DNA: TGTGCCAGTACCAAGGGGGCAGGCGACAATCAGCCCCAGCATTTT. J is TRBJ1-5 and V is TRBV19, with TRBD1 identical over 7 bases. The junction had 9 bases not matched to a gene; V was cut back by 7 bases and J by 3 bases. Germline V gives CDR1 LNHDA, CDR2 SQIVND (reference sequence). The CDR3 sequence is 15 residues long.

The CDR3 is CASSESTGGWGNYGYTF. CDR3 coding DNA: TGTGCCAGCAGTGAAAGTACAGGGGGATGGGGCAACTATGGCTACACCTTC. The rearrangement uses TRBV2 and TRBJ1-2; 8 bases agree with TRBD1. CDR1 and CDR2 (germline): SNHLY, FYNNEI. The trim removed 2 bases at V and 2 bases at J, leaving 10 bases unmatched. The CDR3 totals 17 residues.

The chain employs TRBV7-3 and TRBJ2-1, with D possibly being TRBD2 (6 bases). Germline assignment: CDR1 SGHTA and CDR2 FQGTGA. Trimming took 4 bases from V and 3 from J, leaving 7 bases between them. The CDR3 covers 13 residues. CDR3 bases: TGTGCCAGCAGCTCGGGACTCTACAATGAGCAGTTCTTC. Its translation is CASSSGLYNEQFF. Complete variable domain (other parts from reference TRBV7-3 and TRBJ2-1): GAGVSQTPSNKVTEKGKYVELRCDPISGHTALYWYRQSLGQGPEFLIYFQGTGAADDSGLPNDRFFAVRPEGSVSTLKIQRTERGDSAVYLCASSSGLYNEQFFGPGTRLTVL.

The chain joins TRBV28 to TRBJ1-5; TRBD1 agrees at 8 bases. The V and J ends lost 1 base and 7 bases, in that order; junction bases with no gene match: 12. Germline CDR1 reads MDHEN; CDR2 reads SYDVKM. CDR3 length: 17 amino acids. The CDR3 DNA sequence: TGTGCCAGCAGTTTATACGCACAGGGGGGGTCGGGGCAGCCCCAGCATTTT. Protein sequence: CASSLYAQGGSGQPQHF.

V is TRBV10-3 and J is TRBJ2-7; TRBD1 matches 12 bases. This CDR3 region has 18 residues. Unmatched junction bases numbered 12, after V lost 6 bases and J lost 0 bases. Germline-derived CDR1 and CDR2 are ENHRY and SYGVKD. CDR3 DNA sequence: TGTGCCATCAGGGCCGGGACAGGGGGCTCTTCCCGCTCCTACGAGCAGTACTTC. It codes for CAIRAGTGGSSRSYEQYF.

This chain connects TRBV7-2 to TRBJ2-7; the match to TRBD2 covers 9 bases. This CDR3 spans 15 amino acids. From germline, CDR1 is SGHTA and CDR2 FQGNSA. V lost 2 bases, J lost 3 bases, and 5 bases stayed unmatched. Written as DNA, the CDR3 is TGTGCCAGCAGCTTACAGACTAGCGGCTTCTACGAGCAGTACTTC. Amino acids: CASSLQTSGFYEQYF.

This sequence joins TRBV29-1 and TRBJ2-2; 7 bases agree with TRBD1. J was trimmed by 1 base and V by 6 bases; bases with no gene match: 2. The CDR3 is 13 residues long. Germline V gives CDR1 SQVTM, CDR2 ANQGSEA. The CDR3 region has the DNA TGCAGCGTCGACAGGGAGAACACCGGGGAGCTGTTTTTT. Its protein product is CSVDRENTGELFF.